The next 18 T cell receptor beta chains were all read from a single sample in a study of metastatic and nonmetastatic thyroid tumors. TCRdb re-called the PCR reads via MiXCR. This table has approximately 22,000 clones, about an eighth appearing once. Among the patients, none had received any treatment before thyroid surgery. The sequenced sample was blood. The receptor set was obtained from a female donor with papillary thyroid cancer or a benign thyroid nodule (not recorded which). Some clones in this sample may be carry-over from other donors' samples.

This clone is medium-sized. The DNA of the CDR3 is TGTGCCAGCAGTGTGGGACTAGCGGATTACAATGAGCAGTTCTTC. Protein product: CASSVGLADYNEQFF. V gene TRBV6-1 combines with J gene TRBJ2-1; TRBD2 matches at 11 bases. Germline-derived CDR1 and CDR2 are MNHNS and SASEGT. CDR3 length equals 15 residues. Trimming cost V 4 bases and J 4 bases; bases outside gene matches: 3.

This clone showed up many times. V and J are TRBV7-9 and TRBJ2-5; tentative D call: TRBD1 (6 bases). V dropped 5 bases and J dropped 0 bases, with 19 bases sitting between them. Germline V gives CDR1 SEHNR, CDR2 FQNEAQ (reference sequence). The CDR3 covers 17 residues. CDR3 amino acids: CASSGSLGQMYQETQYF. DNA of the CDR3: TGTGCCAGCAGCGGAAGCCTAGGACAGATGTACCAAGAGACCCAGTACTTC. The full variable domain, with the rest looked up from reference TRBV7-9 and TRBJ2-5, is DTGVSQNPRHKITKRGQNVTFRCDPISEHNRLYWYRQTLGQGPEFLTYFQNEAQLEKSRLLSDRFSAERPKGSFSTLEIQRTEQGDSAMYLCASSGSLGQMYQETQYFGPGTRLLVL.

This clone was seen at least ten times. V is TRBV6-5 and J is TRBJ2-7, with D possibly TRBD2 on 5 matching bases. The CDR3 is 15 residues long. In germline, CDR1 is MNHEY, CDR2 SVGAGI. V shed 0 bases and J shed 2 bases, with 11 bases lying between them. CDR3 sequence (DNA): TGTGCCAGCAGTTACTCTCCGTACGGGACCTACGAGCAGTACTTC. Its translation: CASSYSPYGTYEQYF.

This clone was seen many times. V and J are TRBV20-1 and TRBJ2-7, with a weak D call TRBD2 (6 bases). The germline CDR1 and CDR2 sequences are DFQATT and SNEGSKA (reference sequence). This CDR3 is 13 amino acids long. V gave up 6 bases and J gave up 2 bases, with 14 bases separating them. The CDR3 DNA reads TGCAGTGCAAGCGGGTATTATACCTACGAGCAGTACTTC. Protein: CSASGYYTYEQYF.

The chain is built from TRBV7-8 and TRBJ1-2, with unresolved D. The CDR3 spans 14 residues. Germline V gene lookup returns CDR1 SGHVS and CDR2 FQNEAQ. V gave up 2 bases and J gave up 5 bases, with 12 bases separating them. CDR3 nucleotide sequence: TGTGCCAGCAGCTTATCTGTGGACGCTTATGGCTACACCTTC. Protein product: CASSLSVDAYGYTF.

This clone was seen at least ten times. This sample also contains other DNA sequences that code for the same CDR3. This sequence joins TRBV18 and TRBJ2-6; a weak D match, TRBD2 (7 bases). Trimming stripped 6 bases from V and 2 bases from J, with 20 bases between. Germline CDR1 KGHSH, CDR2 LQKENI. The CDR3 covers 18 residues. This CDR3 reads CASSPRAGAVAGANVLTF. CDR3 DNA: TGTGCCAGCTCGCCAAGGGCGGGGGCAGTCGCTGGGGCCAACGTCCTGACTTTC.

This clone was counted at least ten times. The rearrangement joins TRBV25-1 to TRBJ1-1; a weak D match, TRBD1 (6 bases). The CDR3 loop spans 15 amino acids. Germline loops: CDR1 MGHDK, CDR2 SYGVNS. V was clipped by 1 base and J by 6 bases, with 15 bases between them. The CDR3 is CASSEFDSGAPEAFF. The CDR3 DNA reads as TGTGCCAGCAGTGAATTTGATTCAGGGGCCCCTGAAGCTTTCTTT.

The sample holds a few counts of this clone. V usage is TRBV27 and J usage is TRBJ2-7, with a tentative D call TRBD2 (6 bases). V lost 5 bases, J lost 7 bases, and 15 bases lay in between. Germline-derived CDR1 and CDR2 are MNHEY and SMNVEV (reference sequence). This CDR3 has 13 amino acids. Here the CDR3 reads CASSLGGFGEQYF. CDR3 nucleotides: TGTGCCAGCAGTCTTGGGGGGTTTGGTGAGCAGTACTTC.

This clone was seen repeatedly, ten times or more. V gene TRBV11-2 combines with J gene TRBJ2-7; maybe TRBD2 (6 bases). The CDR3 has 14 residues. Germline-derived CDR1 and CDR2 are SGHAT and FQNNGV. The V end was cut by 5 bases, the J end by 2 bases, with 13 bases between. The CDR3 is CASSPRVAAYEQYF. The CDR3 DNA sequence: TGTGCCAGCAGCCCCAGGGTAGCGGCCTACGAGCAGTACTTC.

The chain employs TRBV20-1 and TRBJ2-4, with a possible D match to TRBD2 (6 bases). V was cut by 1 base and J by 11 bases, with 9 bases left in between. Per the germline V gene, CDR1 is DFQATT and CDR2 is SNEGSKA (reference sequence). This CDR3 has 11 residues. In DNA form, the CDR3 reads TGCAGTGCTAGAGGACTAGAGGTTCAGTACTTC. This codes for CSARGLEVQYF.

This clone was seen ten or more times. The chain recombines TRBV10-1 with TRBJ1-2; 9 bases are a match to TRBD1. Germline V gene sequence: CDR1 WNHNN, CDR2 SYGVQD (reference sequence). This CDR3 has 15 amino acids. Trimming at V came to 8 bases and at J to 6 bases, leaving 13 bases not matched to a gene. The CDR3: CASLAPIGTGNGYTF. The CDR3, as DNA: TGCGCCAGCTTAGCCCCGATCGGGACAGGGAATGGCTACACCTTC.

This clone was picked up many times. The chain carries TRBV7-9 and TRBJ1-2; D unresolved. The germline V and J ends were trimmed by 1 base and 3 bases, with 0 bases remaining between them. Germline assignment: CDR1 SEHNR and CDR2 FQNEAQ (reference sequence). The CDR3 runs 11 residues. DNA for the CDR3: TGTGCCAGCAGCTTAGACTATGGCTACACCTTC. Amino acids: CASSLDYGYTF.

This clone was seen many times. The chain carries TRBV20-1 and TRBJ2-1; 9 bases map to TRBD2. CDR1 and CDR2 from the germline V gene are DFQATT and SNEGSKA (reference sequence). CDR3 length equals 17 residues. V trimming: 3 bases; J trimming: 7 bases; junction bases outside the gene matches: 16. CDR3 bases: TGCAGTGCTAGTTGGGCTGGGGGCGGGAGGGCCAGAAATGAGCAGTTCTTC. Protein: CSASWAGGGRARNEQFF.

This clone appeared once. The chain has TRBV20-1 and TRBJ2-1; TRBD1 agrees at 9 bases. J gave up 9 bases and V 0 bases, and 9 bases lay outside the gene matches. Germline lookup yields CDR1 DFQATT and CDR2 SNEGSKA (reference sequence). There are 15 residues in the CDR3. CDR3 in amino acids: CSARDVGQGEFEQFF. The CDR3 coding sequence is TGCAGTGCTAGAGATGTGGGACAGGGAGAATTTGAGCAGTTCTTC.

This clone showed up just a few times. The rearrangement links TRBV5-1 to TRBJ2-3; D gene ambiguous. The germline V gene encodes CDR1 SGHRS and CDR2 YFSETQ. Trimming removed 4 bases at V and 0 bases at J, with 6 bases between. CDR3 length: 13 amino acids. The CDR3: CASSEDSTDTQYF. The DNA for the CDR3 is TGCGCCAGCAGCGAGGATAGCACAGATACGCAGTATTTT.

This clone was counted many times. This same CDR3 is encoded by further DNA sequences in the sample. J is TRBJ1-5 and V is TRBV7-8, with 7 bases matching TRBD1. The CDR3 consists of 15 residues. Germline V CDR1 and CDR2: SGHVS, FQNEAQ. The V segment lost 0 bases and the J segment 6 bases; nucleotides outside the gene matches: 5. CDR3 DNA: TGTGCCAGCAGCTTAGCGGGACAGCAGAGTCAGCCCCAGCATTTT. Protein: CASSLAGQQSQPQHF.

This clone was detected ten times or more. This chain uses TRBV9 with TRBJ2-7, with D possibly being TRBD2 (7 bases). The CDR3 loop spans 16 amino acids. CDR1 is SGDLS, CDR2 YYNGEE, per germline. The V end was cut by 4 bases, the J end by 5 bases, with 22 bases between. CDR3 sequence (DNA): TGTGCCAGCAGCCCCCTGAGTCGGGGGGCGTTCAACGAGCAGTACTTC. Translation gives CASSPLSRGAFNEQYF.

This clone was counted at least ten times. The rearrangement uses TRBV5-1 and TRBJ2-7, with D possibly being TRBD1 or TRBD2 (5 bases each). Germline CDR1 SGHRS, CDR2 YFSETQ. The CDR3 has 13 amino acids. Trimming pared 0 bases from V and 2 bases from J, leaving 6 bases between. CDR3: CASSLGGTYEQYF. The CDR3 coding sequence is TGCGCCAGCAGCTTGGGGGGGACCTACGAGCAGTACTTC.